This is a list of T cell receptor beta chains from one sample in a study of T cells after yellow fever vaccination. TCRdb fed the 5' RACE reads into MiXCR, producing one record per CDR3 protein. The table has approximately 240,000 distinct CDR3 sequences, approximately 3.8% seen once. The sample in question was PBMCs, obtained 15 days after the yellow fever booster vaccination. These receptors were obtained from a man in his late teens or twenties who received the YFV17D yellow fever vaccine. The CDR3 runs from the conserved cysteine through the conserved F or W. Fields, in order: clone size, D gene, V gene, J gene, CDR3 DNA, CDR3 protein. The D gene is left open where the match is weak. Size tells how often a clone was seen (once, few, many) or the class of an expanded clone, and some rows leave it out.

abundance: many; d_gene: NA; v_gene: TRBV5-1; j_gene: TRBJ1-2; CDR3nt: TGCGCCAGCAGCTTTCCTGAGAACTATGGCTACACCTTC; CDR3aa: CASSFPENYGYTF
abundance: many; d_gene: TRBD1; v_gene: TRBV12-3/TRBV12-4; j_gene: TRBJ2-2; CDR3nt: TGTGCCAGCACCTTCGGACAGGGAACGTACGGGGAGCTGTTTTTT; CDR3aa: CASTFGQGTYGELFF
abundance: NA; d_gene: NA; v_gene: TRBV11-2; j_gene: TRBJ2-5; CDR3nt: TGTGCCAGCAGCTTCCTAGGCAGGGATGAGACCCAGTACTTC; CDR3aa: CASSFLGRDETQYF
abundance: many; d_gene: NA; v_gene: TRBV4-3; j_gene: TRBJ2-7; CDR3nt: TGCGCCAGCAGCCACCGACCCTATTACGAGCAGTACTTC; CDR3aa: CASSHRPYYEQYF
abundance: NA; d_gene: NA; v_gene: TRBV19; j_gene: TRBJ2-1; CDR3nt: TGTGCCAGTAGTATAGAAGGCCGGGGGCAGTTCTTC; CDR3aa: CASSIEGRGQFF
abundance: many; d_gene: NA; v_gene: TRBV5-5; j_gene: TRBJ2-6; CDR3nt: TGTGCCAGCAGCCCCGACGGGTTAAGCTCTGGGGCCAACGTCCTGACTTTC; CDR3aa: CASSPDGLSSGANVLTF
abundance: many; d_gene: NA; v_gene: TRBV4-1; j_gene: TRBJ1-6; CDR3nt: TGCGCCAGCAGCCACCCTGCCCTCCGGAGTTCACCCCTCCACTTT; CDR3aa: CASSHPALRSSPLHF
abundance: NA; d_gene: NA; v_gene: TRBV4-1; j_gene: TRBJ2-1; CDR3nt: TGCGCCAGCAGCCAAGCCAATCTGGTCGGGAGCTCCTACAATGAGCAGTTCTTC; CDR3aa: CASSQANLVGSSYNEQFF
abundance: many; d_gene: NA; v_gene: TRBV6-6; j_gene: TRBJ2-5; CDR3nt: TGTGCCAGCAGCGGGAGGACCCAGTACTTC; CDR3aa: CASSGRTQYF
abundance: many; d_gene: NA; v_gene: TRBV12-3/TRBV12-4; j_gene: TRBJ2-5; CDR3nt: TGTGCCAGCAGTTTTTACGTGGGAGAGACCCAGTACTTC; CDR3aa: CASSFYVGETQYF
abundance: NA; d_gene: TRBD2; v_gene: TRBV19; j_gene: TRBJ2-1; CDR3nt: TGTGCCAGAAGACTAGCGGGGGTGACCCCCGAGCAGTTCTTC; CDR3aa: CARRLAGVTPEQFF
abundance: many; d_gene: NA; v_gene: TRBV4-2; j_gene: TRBJ2-7; CDR3nt: TGTGCCAGCAGCCACGGGTCCCAAGGCGAGCAGTACTTC; CDR3aa: CASSHGSQGEQYF
abundance: many; d_gene: NA; v_gene: TRBV4-3; j_gene: TRBJ1-1; CDR3nt: TGCGCCAGCAGCCAAGGATTGTTTGGCATAGAAGCTTTCTTT; CDR3aa: CASSQGLFGIEAFF
abundance: many; d_gene: NA; v_gene: TRBV20-1; j_gene: TRBJ1-3; CDR3nt: TGCAGTGCTAGGGGGGGGGCAGACTCTGGAAACACCATATATTTT; CDR3aa: CSARGGADSGNTIYF
abundance: many; d_gene: TRBD2; v_gene: TRBV5-1; j_gene: TRBJ2-2; CDR3nt: TGCGCCAGCAGCTTGAGTCTAGCGGGGGCCAGCACCGGGGAGCTGTTTTTT; CDR3aa: CASSLSLAGASTGELFF
abundance: many; d_gene: NA; v_gene: TRBV20-1; j_gene: TRBJ1-1; CDR3nt: TGCAGTGCGCCGACAACTAAGGCTTTCTTT; CDR3aa: CSAPTTKAFF
abundance: many; d_gene: NA; v_gene: TRBV2; j_gene: TRBJ1-1; CDR3nt: TGTGCCAGCAGTGAAGCCGGGCAGTCGACAACTGAAGCTTTCTTT; CDR3aa: CASSEAGQSTTEAFF
abundance: many; d_gene: NA; v_gene: TRBV5-1; j_gene: TRBJ2-7; CDR3nt: TGCGCCAGCAGGTTGGATAGCAGCCGGCAGCAGTACTTC; CDR3aa: CASRLDSSRQQYF
abundance: many; d_gene: NA; v_gene: TRBV7-9; j_gene: TRBJ2-1; CDR3nt: TGTGCCAGCAGCTTAGTCGGGGGAAGCTCCTACAATGAGCAGTTCTTC; CDR3aa: CASSLVGGSSYNEQFF
abundance: many; d_gene: TRBD1; v_gene: TRBV12-3/TRBV12-4; j_gene: TRBJ2-5; CDR3nt: TGTGCCAGCAGCACGGGACAGGGAGCATGGGAGACCCAGTACTTC; CDR3aa: CASSTGQGAWETQYF
abundance: many; d_gene: NA; v_gene: TRBV15; j_gene: TRBJ2-7; CDR3nt: TGTGCCACCAGCAGTCATGGAGTGGGCTACGAGCAGTACTTC; CDR3aa: CATSSHGVGYEQYF
abundance: few; d_gene: NA; v_gene: TRBV18; j_gene: TRBJ1-2; CDR3nt: TGTGCCAGCTCACCATCAGGGGATCGAGGCTATGGCTACACCTTC; CDR3aa: CASSPSGDRGYGYTF
abundance: many; d_gene: NA; v_gene: TRBV5-1; j_gene: TRBJ2-1; CDR3nt: TGCGCCAGCAGCTCAAGGACAGACAATGAGCAGTTCTTC; CDR3aa: CASSSRTDNEQFF
abundance: many; d_gene: NA; v_gene: TRBV11-2; j_gene: TRBJ2-5; CDR3nt: TGTGCCAGCAGCCCAGGGGCGCGGGAGACCCAGTACTTC; CDR3aa: CASSPGARETQYF
abundance: many; d_gene: NA; v_gene: TRBV27; j_gene: TRBJ2-2; CDR3nt: TGTGCCAGCAGTCCCTTGTCAGGTTACAGGCTGTTTTTT; CDR3aa: CASSPLSGYRLFF
abundance: many; d_gene: NA; v_gene: TRBV25-1; j_gene: TRBJ2-1; CDR3nt: TGTGCCAGCAGCCCGCCGGTACAGAGCTCCTACAATGAGCAGTTCTTC; CDR3aa: CASSPPVQSSYNEQFF
abundance: many; d_gene: TRBD1; v_gene: TRBV20-1; j_gene: TRBJ1-5; CDR3nt: TGCAGTGCACAGGACAGGGGTCAGCCCCAGCATTTT; CDR3aa: CSAQDRGQPQHF
abundance: many; d_gene: NA; v_gene: TRBV4-1; j_gene: TRBJ2-5; CDR3nt: TGCGCCAGCAGCCAGGAGTGGGCACAAGAGACCCAGTACTTC; CDR3aa: CASSQEWAQETQYF
abundance: many; d_gene: NA; v_gene: TRBV20-1; j_gene: TRBJ1-6; CDR3nt: TGCAGTGCTGCTTACTCGGGGGTGTTTAGTTCACCCCTCCACTTT; CDR3aa: CSAAYSGVFSSPLHF
abundance: many; d_gene: TRBD1; v_gene: TRBV5-1; j_gene: TRBJ1-1; CDR3nt: TGCGCCAGCAGCTTGGGATCCGGCCAGGGGGCTGAAGCTTTCTTT; CDR3aa: CASSLGSGQGAEAFF
abundance: many; d_gene: TRBD1; v_gene: TRBV28; j_gene: TRBJ1-5; CDR3nt: TGTGCCAGCAGTTTGGAACGTCCCGGGACAGGGGGCGCAGGGCAGCCCCAGCATTTT; CDR3aa: CASSLERPGTGGAGQPQHF
abundance: few; d_gene: NA; v_gene: TRBV4-1; j_gene: TRBJ2-3; CDR3nt: TGCGCCAGCAGCCACCTGGTCTCAAAGACTAGACCCACAGATACGCAGTATTTT; CDR3aa: CASSHLVSKTRPTDTQYF
abundance: many; d_gene: NA; v_gene: TRBV24-1; j_gene: TRBJ2-2; CDR3nt: TGTGCCACCAGTGATGGGTCCGGGGAGCTGTTTTTT; CDR3aa: CATSDGSGELFF
abundance: few; d_gene: NA; v_gene: TRBV5-4; j_gene: TRBJ2-7; CDR3nt: TGTGCCAGCAGCTTCGCCAGGGGGGACTACGAGCAGTACTTC; CDR3aa: CASSFARGDYEQYF
abundance: many; d_gene: NA; v_gene: TRBV7-3; j_gene: TRBJ2-1; CDR3nt: TGTGCCAGCAGCTTAGGCCCCAGCTCCTACAATGAGCAGTTCTTC; CDR3aa: CASSLGPSSYNEQFF
abundance: many; d_gene: NA; v_gene: TRBV5-4; j_gene: TRBJ2-5; CDR3nt: TGTGCCAGCAGCTCGGTCGACCAAGAGACCCAGTACTTC; CDR3aa: CASSSVDQETQYF
abundance: many; d_gene: TRBD1; v_gene: TRBV7-2; j_gene: TRBJ1-5; CDR3nt: TGTGCCAGCAGCAGGGGGCGCACTCAGCCCCAGCATTTT; CDR3aa: CASSRGRTQPQHF